Listed below are T cell receptor beta chains from one sample, sequenced in a study of T cell responses to AZD1222 COVID-19 vaccine. This table comes from immunoSEQ multiplex PCR, and its TCRdb copy is limited to in-frame clones, with some not included. The sample consists of some 180,000 clones, 90% to 95% of them appearing once. This specimen consisted of peripheral blood, obtained 28 days after the second AZD1222 dose. The receptors shown here come from an adult who received the AZD1222 COVID-19 vaccine. CDR3s include the opening cysteine and the closing phenylalanine or tryptophan.

CDR3 length	V gene	J gene	CDR3 protein
13	TRBV9	TRBJ1-1	CASSVDRGTEAFF
16	TRBV18	TRBJ2-3	CASSRTQGSSTDTQYF
14	TRBV6-4	TRBJ2-2	CASSETGSTGELFF
14	TRBV5-4	TRBJ2-5	CASSPRLDQETQYF
14	TRBV3-1/TRBV3-2	TRBJ2-3	CASSHDRSLDTQYF
13	TRBV6-5	TRBJ1-1	CAILGGLNTEAFF
15	TRBV13	TRBJ1-4	CASSRTIQGGEKLFF
12	TRBV5-6	TRBJ1-2	CASEDRYYGYTF
14	TRBV24-1	TRBJ1-5	CATSGGQGNQPQHF
14	TRBV9	TRBJ2-5	CASSVVLGDATQYF
15	TRBV28	TRBJ1-1	CASSSGGREDTEAFF
14	TRBV6-4	TRBJ2-3	CASSFSGPTDTQYF
16	TRBV5-1	TRBJ2-2	CASSPIQVRGTGELFF
14	TRBV28	TRBJ1-2	CASSSEVLEYGYTF
17	TRBV7-8	TRBJ1-1	CAVLLLLTGGKNTEAFF
15	TRBV18	TRBJ1-5	CASSKGAGVWTPQHF
14	TRBV27	TRBJ1-5	CASSLRGGNQPQHF
14	TRBV6-5	TRBJ2-3	CASSYGTSEDTQYF
13	TRBV6-5	TRBJ1-1	CATHRGLNTEAFF
16	TRBV2	TRBJ2-7	CASSEARPGNGYEQYF